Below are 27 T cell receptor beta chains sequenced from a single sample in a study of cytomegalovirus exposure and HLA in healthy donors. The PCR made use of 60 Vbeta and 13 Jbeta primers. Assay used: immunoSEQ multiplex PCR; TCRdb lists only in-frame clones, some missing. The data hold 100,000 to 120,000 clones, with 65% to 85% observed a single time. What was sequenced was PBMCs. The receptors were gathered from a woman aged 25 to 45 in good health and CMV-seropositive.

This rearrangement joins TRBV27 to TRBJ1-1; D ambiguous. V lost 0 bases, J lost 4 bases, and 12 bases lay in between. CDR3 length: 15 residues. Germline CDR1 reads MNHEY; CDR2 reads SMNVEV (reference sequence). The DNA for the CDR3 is TGTGCCAGCAGTTTATCGTTGGCACCTGTCACTGAAGCTTTCTTT. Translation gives CASSLSLAPVTEAFF.

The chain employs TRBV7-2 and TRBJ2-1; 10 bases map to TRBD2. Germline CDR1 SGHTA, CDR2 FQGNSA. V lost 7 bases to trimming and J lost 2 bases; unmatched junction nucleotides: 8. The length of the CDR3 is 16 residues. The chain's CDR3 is CASIPASGSAYNEQFF. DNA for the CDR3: TGTGCCAGCATCCCAGCTAGCGGGAGCGCCTACAATGAGCAGTTCTTC.

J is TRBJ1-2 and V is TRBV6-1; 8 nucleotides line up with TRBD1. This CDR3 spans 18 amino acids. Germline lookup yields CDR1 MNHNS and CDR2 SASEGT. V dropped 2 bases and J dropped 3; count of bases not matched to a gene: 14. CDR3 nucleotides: TGTGCCAGCAGTGAAACACATGGTAGAACAGGGGGATACTATGGCTACACCTTC. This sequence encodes CASSETHGRTGGYYGYTF.

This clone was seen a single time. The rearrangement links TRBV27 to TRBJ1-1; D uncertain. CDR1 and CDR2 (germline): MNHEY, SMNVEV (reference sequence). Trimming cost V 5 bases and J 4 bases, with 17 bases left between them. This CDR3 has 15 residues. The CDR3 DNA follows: TGTGCCAGCAGTCCCTTTGGGGAGGCCGCCACTGAAGCTTTCTTT. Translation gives CASSPFGEAATEAFF.

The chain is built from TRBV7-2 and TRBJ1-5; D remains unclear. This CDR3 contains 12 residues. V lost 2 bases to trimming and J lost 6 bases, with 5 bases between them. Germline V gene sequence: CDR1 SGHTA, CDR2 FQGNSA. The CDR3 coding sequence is TGTGCCAGCAGCTTAATGGCTCAGCCCCAGCATTTT. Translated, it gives CASSLMAQPQHF.

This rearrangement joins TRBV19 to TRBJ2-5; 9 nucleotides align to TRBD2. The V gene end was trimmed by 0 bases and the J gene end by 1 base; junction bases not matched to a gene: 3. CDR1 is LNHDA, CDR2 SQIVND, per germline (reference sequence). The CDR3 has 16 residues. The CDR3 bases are TGTGCCAGTAGTATAGAGACTAGCGGCCTCCAAGAGACCCAGTACTTC. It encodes CASSIETSGLQETQYF.

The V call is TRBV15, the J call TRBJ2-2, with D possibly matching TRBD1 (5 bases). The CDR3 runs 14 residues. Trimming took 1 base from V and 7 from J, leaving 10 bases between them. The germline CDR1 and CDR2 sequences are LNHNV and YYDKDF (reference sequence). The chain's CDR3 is CATSRAGSVGELFF. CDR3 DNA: TGTGCCACCAGCAGAGCAGGGTCGGTCGGGGAGCTGTTTTTT.

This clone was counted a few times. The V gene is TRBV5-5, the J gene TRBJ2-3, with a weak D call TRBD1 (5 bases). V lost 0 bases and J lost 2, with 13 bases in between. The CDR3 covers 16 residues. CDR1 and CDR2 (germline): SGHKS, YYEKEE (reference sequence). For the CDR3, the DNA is TGTGCCAGCAGCTTGGGGCAGGGATATAACACAGATACGCAGTATTTT. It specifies CASSLGQGYNTDTQYF.

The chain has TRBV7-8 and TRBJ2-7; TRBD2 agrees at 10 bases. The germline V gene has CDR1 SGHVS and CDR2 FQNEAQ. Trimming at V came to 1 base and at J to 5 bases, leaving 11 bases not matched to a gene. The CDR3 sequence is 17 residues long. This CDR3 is CASSLDLAGVVLHEQYF. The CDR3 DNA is TGTGCCAGCAGCTTAGATCTAGCGGGAGTGGTACTCCACGAGCAGTACTTC.

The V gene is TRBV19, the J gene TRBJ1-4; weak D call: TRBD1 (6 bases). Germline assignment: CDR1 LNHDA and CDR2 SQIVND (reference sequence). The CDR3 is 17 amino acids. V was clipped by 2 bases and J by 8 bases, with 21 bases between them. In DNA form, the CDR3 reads TGTGCCAGTAGTATATGGAGCCAGGGGCTTTCGGACGAAAAACTGTTTTTT. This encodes CASSIWSQGLSDEKLFF. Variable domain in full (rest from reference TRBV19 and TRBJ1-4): DGGITQSPKYLFRKEGQNVTLSCEQNLNHDAMYWYRQDPGQGLRLIYYSQIVNDFQKGDIAEGYSVSREKKESFPLTVTSAQKNPTAFYLCASSIWSQGLSDEKLFFGSGTQLSVL.

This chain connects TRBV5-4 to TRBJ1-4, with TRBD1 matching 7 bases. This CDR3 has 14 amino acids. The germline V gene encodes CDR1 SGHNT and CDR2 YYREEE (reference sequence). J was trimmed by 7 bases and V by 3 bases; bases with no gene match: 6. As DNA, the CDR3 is TGTGCCAGCAGCTGGGACAGTATAGGTGAAAAACTGTTTTTT. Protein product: CASSWDSIGEKLFF.

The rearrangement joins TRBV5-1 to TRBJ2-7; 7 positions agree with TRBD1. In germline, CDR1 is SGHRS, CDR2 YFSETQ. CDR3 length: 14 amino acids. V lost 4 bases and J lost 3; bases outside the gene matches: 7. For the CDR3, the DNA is TGCGCCAGCAGCCCCGGACAGGCATACTACGAGCAGTACTTC. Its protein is CASSPGQAYYEQYF.

CDR3 residues: CASSFDTLNEQFF. CDR3 coding DNA: TGTGCCAGCAGCTTTGACACCCTCAATGAGCAGTTCTTC. The chain has TRBV5-4 and TRBJ2-1; the D is unclear. With 2 bases removed from V and 6 bases from J, the gap between germline ends came to 9 bases. Germline CDR1 reads SGHNT; CDR2 reads YYREEE (reference sequence). This CDR3 is built from 13 residues.

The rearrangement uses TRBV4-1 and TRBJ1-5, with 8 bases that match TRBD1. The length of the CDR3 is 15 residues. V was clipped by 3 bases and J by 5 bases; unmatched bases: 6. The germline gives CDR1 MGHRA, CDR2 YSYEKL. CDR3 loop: CASSHPGQGHQPQHF. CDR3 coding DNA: TGCGCCAGCAGCCACCCAGGACAGGGCCATCAGCCCCAGCATTTT.

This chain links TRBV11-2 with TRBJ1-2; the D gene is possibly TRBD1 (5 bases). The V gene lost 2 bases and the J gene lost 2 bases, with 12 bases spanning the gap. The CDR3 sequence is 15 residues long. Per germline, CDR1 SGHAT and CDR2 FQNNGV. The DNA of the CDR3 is TGTGCCAGCAGCTTACCTCAGACAGTGAACTATGGCTACACCTTC. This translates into CASSLPQTVNYGYTF.

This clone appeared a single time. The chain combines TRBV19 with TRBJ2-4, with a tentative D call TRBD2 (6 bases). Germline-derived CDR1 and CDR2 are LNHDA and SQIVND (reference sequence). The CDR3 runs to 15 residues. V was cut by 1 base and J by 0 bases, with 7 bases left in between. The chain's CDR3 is CASSIVGGAKNIQYF. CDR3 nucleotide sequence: TGTGCCAGTAGTATAGTGGGGGGAGCCAAAAACATTCAGTACTTC. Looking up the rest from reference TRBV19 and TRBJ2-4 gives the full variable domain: DGGITQSPKYLFRKEGQNVTLSCEQNLNHDAMYWYRQDPGQGLRLIYYSQIVNDFQKGDIAEGYSVSREKKESFPLTVTSAQKNPTAFYLCASSIVGGAKNIQYFGAGTRLSVL.

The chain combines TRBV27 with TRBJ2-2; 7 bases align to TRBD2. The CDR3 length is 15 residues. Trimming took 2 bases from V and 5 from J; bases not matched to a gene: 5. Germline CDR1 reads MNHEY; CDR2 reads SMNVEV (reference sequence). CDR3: CASSLAGVLTGELFF. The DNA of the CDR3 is TGTGCCAGCAGTTTAGCGGGGGTCTTGACCGGGGAGCTGTTTTTT.

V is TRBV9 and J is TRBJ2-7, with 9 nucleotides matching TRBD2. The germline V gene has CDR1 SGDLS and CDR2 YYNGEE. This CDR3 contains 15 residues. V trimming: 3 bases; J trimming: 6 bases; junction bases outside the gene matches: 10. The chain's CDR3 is CASSASGIAASEQYF. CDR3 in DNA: TGTGCCAGCAGCGCTAGCGGGATAGCGGCCTCCGAGCAGTACTTC.

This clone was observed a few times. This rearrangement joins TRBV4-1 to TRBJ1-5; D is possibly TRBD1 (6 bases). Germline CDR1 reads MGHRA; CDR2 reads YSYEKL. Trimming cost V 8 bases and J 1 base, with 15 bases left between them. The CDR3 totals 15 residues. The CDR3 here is CASREGRGSNQPQHF. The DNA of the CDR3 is TGCGCCAGCCGCGAGGGCAGGGGAAGCAATCAGCCCCAGCATTTT.

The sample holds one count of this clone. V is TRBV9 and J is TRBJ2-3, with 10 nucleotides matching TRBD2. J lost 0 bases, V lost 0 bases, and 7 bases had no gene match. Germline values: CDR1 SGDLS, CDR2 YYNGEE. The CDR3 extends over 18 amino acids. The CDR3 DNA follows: TGTGCCAGCAGCGTAGGTACTAGCGGGGATCCTAGCACAGATACGCAGTATTTT. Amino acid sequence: CASSVGTSGDPSTDTQYF.

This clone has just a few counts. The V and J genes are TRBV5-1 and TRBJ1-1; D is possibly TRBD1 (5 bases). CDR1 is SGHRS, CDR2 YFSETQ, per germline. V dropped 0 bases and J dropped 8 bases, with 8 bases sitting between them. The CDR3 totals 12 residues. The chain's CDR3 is CASSLVAGEAFF. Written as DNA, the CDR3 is TGCGCCAGCAGCTTGGTGGCAGGGGAAGCTTTCTTT.

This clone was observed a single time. CDR3 DNA: TGTGCCAGCAGCTCCACAGGGGGCTTGGGCAATCAGCCCCAGCATTTT. Amino acid sequence: CASSSTGGLGNQPQHF. J is TRBJ1-5 and V is TRBV7-9; TRBD1 agrees at 9 bases. J was trimmed by 2 bases and V by 4 bases; bases with no gene match: 6. CDR1 and CDR2 (germline): SEHNR, FQNEAQ (reference sequence). The CDR3 consists of 16 residues.

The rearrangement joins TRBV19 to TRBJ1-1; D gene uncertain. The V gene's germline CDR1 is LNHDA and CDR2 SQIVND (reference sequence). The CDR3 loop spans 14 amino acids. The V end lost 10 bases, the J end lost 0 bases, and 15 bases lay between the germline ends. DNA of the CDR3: TGTGCCACGCAACGGGGTGGAATGAACACTGAAGCTTTCTTT. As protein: CATQRGGMNTEAFF.

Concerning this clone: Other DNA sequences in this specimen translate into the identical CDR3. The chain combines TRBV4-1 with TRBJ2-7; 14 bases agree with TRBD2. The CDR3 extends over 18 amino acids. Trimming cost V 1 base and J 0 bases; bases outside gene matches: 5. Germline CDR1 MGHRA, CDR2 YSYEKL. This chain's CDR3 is CASSQVTGLAGGSYEQYF. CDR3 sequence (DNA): TGCGCCAGCAGCCAAGTCACTGGACTAGCGGGGGGCTCCTACGAGCAGTACTTC.

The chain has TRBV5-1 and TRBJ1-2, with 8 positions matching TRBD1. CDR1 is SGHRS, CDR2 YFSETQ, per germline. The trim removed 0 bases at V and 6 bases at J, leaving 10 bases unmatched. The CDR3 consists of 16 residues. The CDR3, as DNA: TGCGCCAGCAGCTTGGATTCAGGGGGCGAAAACCATGGCTACACCTTC. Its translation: CASSLDSGGENHGYTF.

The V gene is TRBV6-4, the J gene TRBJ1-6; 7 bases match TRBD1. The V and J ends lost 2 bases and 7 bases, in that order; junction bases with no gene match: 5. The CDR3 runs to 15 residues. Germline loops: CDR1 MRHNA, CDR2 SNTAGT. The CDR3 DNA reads TGTGCCAGCAGTGACCGGGCAGGGGGGAATTCACCCCTCCACTTT. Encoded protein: CASSDRAGGNSPLHF.

CDR3 in amino acids: CASSPNSGTGDTQYF. CDR3 nucleotide sequence: TGTGCCAGCTCACCCAATAGCGGGACGGGAGATACGCAGTATTTT. The chain joins TRBV18 to TRBJ2-3; 8 bases align to TRBD2. The CDR3 consists of 15 residues. From germline, CDR1 is KGHSH and CDR2 LQKENI. The ends lost 3 bases at V and 5 bases at J; junction bases unmatched: 7.